This paragraph reports one T cell receptor beta chain. The antigen is unknown. This entry belongs to a study of response to subunit inactivated influenza vaccine. Findings and caveats of the study: After each seasonal influenza vaccination, few new T cells are recruited, the authors suggested.

TCRdb re-called the RT-PCR reads with MiXCR, one entry per CDR3 protein. Of around 190,000 distinct CDR3 sequences in the sample, approximately 15% were seen once. There are 13 residues in the CDR3. Trimming removed 1 base from V and 9 bases from J, with 10 bases in between. Germline V gene lookup returns CDR1 LNHNV and CDR2 YYDKDF (reference sequence). Here the sequenced sample was CD8+ T cells sorted from PBMCs, taken around 5 days after vaccination. The sequence derives from a man between 50 and 59 years old who received an inactivated influenza vaccine. The chain combines TRBV15 with TRBJ2-1; maybe TRBD1 (6 bases). The CDR3 DNA follows: TGTGCCACCAGCAGAGGACAGGTCAGTGAGCAGTTCTTC. Translating it yields CATSRGQVSEQFF.